These 17 T cell receptor beta chains originate from one sample sequenced in a study of OX40 agonist ivuxolimab in advanced cancers. Profiling relied on immunoSEQ multiplex PCR, and the TCRdb table lists in-frame clones only, not all of them. The table lists about 79,000 clones, around 94% of them singletons. The sample was CD4+ or CD8+ T cells sorted from blood, taken in a trial of the OX40 agonist ivuxolimab. Every receptor here comes from an adult with an advanced solid tumor such as melanoma, head and neck, liver or kidney cancer.

This sequence joins TRBV27 and TRBJ2-7; D gene unclear. CDR3 length: 15 residues. Germline V gives CDR1 MNHEY, CDR2 SMNVEV (reference sequence). Trimming left V 0 bases short and J 3 bases short, with 12 bases between. CDR3 loop: CASSLSKGPFYEQYF. The CDR3 DNA follows: TGTGCCAGCAGTTTATCGAAGGGCCCCTTCTACGAGCAGTACTTC.

The chain has TRBV7-2 and TRBJ2-1; TRBD2 aligns across 13 bases. The germline CDR1 and CDR2 sequences are SGHTA and FQGNSA. The CDR3 is made up of 17 amino acids. Germline trimming cut 4 bases from V and 8 bases from J; bases unmatched to any gene: 11. In nucleotides, the CDR3 is TGTGCCAGCAGCTCCATTACCGGACTAGCGGGAGAGGATGAGCAGTTCTTC. Translating gives CASSSITGLAGEDEQFF.

This sequence joins TRBV7-9 and TRBJ1-2; no definite D call. Germline V gene sequence: CDR1 SEHNR, CDR2 FQNEAQ (reference sequence). V was clipped by 1 base and J by 2 bases, with 5 bases between them. This CDR3 is built from 13 residues. This CDR3 is CASSLVTNYGYTF. CDR3 in DNA: TGTGCCAGCAGCTTAGTCACGAACTATGGCTACACCTTC.

For the CDR3, the DNA is TGTGCCAGTACCTCGGACGGTTATAGCAATCAGCCCCAGCATTTT. Protein product: CASTSDGYSNQPQHF. The chain employs TRBV19 and TRBJ1-5; the D is unclear. CDR1 is LNHDA, CDR2 SQIVND, per germline (reference sequence). The CDR3 contains 15 residues. V was trimmed by 7 bases and J by 0 bases, leaving 13 bases between them.

This chain connects TRBV25-1 to TRBJ2-1, with TRBD2 matching over 8 bases. CDR1 and CDR2 (germline): MGHDK, SYGVNS. The length of the CDR3 is 17 residues. The V gene end was trimmed by 2 bases and the J gene end by 4 bases; junction bases not matched to a gene: 10. CDR3 sequence (DNA): TGTGCCAGCAGTGAACCTAGCGGGCCCACCGGGTACAATGAGCAGTTCTTC. Its protein product is CASSEPSGPTGYNEQFF.

V is TRBV27 and J is TRBJ2-1, with no clear D. The CDR3 is 11 amino acids. Germline V lookup: CDR1 MNHEY, CDR2 SMNVEV (reference sequence). V lost 5 bases and J lost 9, with 8 bases in between. The CDR3 loop reads CASSQYGEQFF. Here the CDR3 DNA reads TGTGCCAGCAGTCAGTACGGTGAGCAGTTCTTC.

This rearrangement joins TRBV28 to TRBJ2-1; D not certain. The CDR3 is 15 residues long. Germline loops: CDR1 MDHEN, CDR2 SYDVKM. Trimming shortened V by 5 bases and J by 6 bases, and 17 bases separated the two germline ends. CDR3 in amino acids: CASSPDSTLRNEQFF. CDR3 DNA: TGTGCCAGCAGTCCTGACTCCACCCTACGCAATGAGCAGTTCTTC. Complete variable domain (other parts from reference TRBV28 and TRBJ2-1): DVKVTQSSRYLVKRTGEKVFLECVQDMDHENMFWYRQDPGLGLRLIYFSYDVKMKEKGDIPEGYSVSREKKERFSLILESASTNQTSMYLCASSPDSTLRNEQFFGPGTRLTVL.

This clone was recorded only once. This chain links TRBV6-6 with TRBJ1-2; 8 nucleotides line up with TRBD1. The CDR3 runs 15 residues. V dropped 0 bases and J dropped 6; count of bases not matched to a gene: 6. Per the germline V gene, CDR1 is MNHNY and CDR2 is SVGAGI (reference sequence). CDR3 sequence reads: CASSYSSGGGNGYTF. CDR3 bases: TGTGCCAGCAGTTACTCGTCAGGGGGCGGGAATGGCTACACCTTC.

The chain combines TRBV7-8 with TRBJ1-6; 7 positions agree with TRBD1. Losses at the gene ends were 4 bases for V and 5 bases for J; bases not matched to a gene: 8. Germline-derived CDR1 and CDR2 are SGHVS and FQNEAQ. CDR3 length: 16 residues. CDR3 sequence (DNA): TGTGCCAGCAGCTCGTTGACAGGGCCCAATAATTCACCCCTCCACTTT. Translation gives CASSSLTGPNNSPLHF.

The chain joins TRBV7-9 to TRBJ2-5; no clear D. Per the germline V gene, CDR1 is SEHNR and CDR2 is FQNEAQ (reference sequence). The CDR3 consists of 13 residues. The V gene lost 5 bases and the J gene lost 5 bases, with 12 bases spanning the gap. Here the CDR3 DNA reads TGTGCCAGCAGCCGACCCGACGGGGAGACCCAGTACTTC. It is translated as CASSRPDGETQYF.

J is TRBJ2-7 and V is TRBV7-9, with 7 bases aligning to TRBD1. With 5 bases clipped from V and 2 bases from J, the junction kept 6 bases outside the gene matches. CDR3 size: 14 residues. Germline V gene sequence: CDR1 SEHNR, CDR2 FQNEAQ (reference sequence). The CDR3 DNA is TGTGCCAGCAGCCTAGTGACAGGGACCTACGAGCAGTACTTC. This codes for CASSLVTGTYEQYF.

The genes are TRBV4-2 and TRBJ1-1; the D gene is possibly TRBD1 (6 bases). V lost 3 bases to trimming and J lost 0 bases, with 8 bases between them. The germline gives CDR1 LGHNA, CDR2 YNFKEQ. This CDR3 has 14 residues. CDR3 bases: TGTGCCAGCAGCCAGGGGGGCATGAACACTGAAGCTTTCTTT. This gives the protein CASSQGGMNTEAFF.

The genes are TRBV27 and TRBJ1-4, with D maybe TRBD1 (5 bases). Germline V CDR1 and CDR2: MNHEY, SMNVEV (reference sequence). V lost 2 bases to trimming and J lost 8 bases, with 15 bases between them. The CDR3 extends over 15 amino acids. The CDR3: CASSLGGRVGEKLFF. The CDR3 nucleotides are TGTGCCAGCAGTTTAGGTGGCAGGGTAGGGGAAAAACTGTTTTTT.

The rearrangement links TRBV7-3 to TRBJ2-1; D might be TRBD2 (6 bases). CDR3 length equals 15 residues. Germline lookup yields CDR1 SGHTA and CDR2 FQGTGA. V gave up 2 bases and J gave up 8 bases, with 16 bases separating them. CDR3 DNA: TGTGCCAGCAGCTTACTGGGTAGCGGCTTGGATGAGCAGTTCTTC. Its protein product is CASSLLGSGLDEQFF.

The chain carries TRBV9 and TRBJ2-1; D is undetermined. The V gene's germline CDR1 is SGDLS and CDR2 YYNGEE. The CDR3 runs to 15 residues. V shed 0 bases and J shed 8 bases, with 15 bases lying between them. The CDR3 region has the DNA TGTGCCAGCAGCGTAGCTACGAGTGTTGGCGATGAGCAGTTCTTC. Translating gives CASSVATSVGDEQFF.

The chain joins TRBV19 to TRBJ1-5; TRBD1 is a possible D gene (6 bases). With 2 bases removed from V and 4 bases from J, the gap between germline ends came to 12 bases. CDR1 is LNHDA and CDR2 is SQIVND in the germline V gene (reference sequence). The length of the CDR3 is 15 residues. The CDR3 is CASSIYTGQNQPQHF. The CDR3 DNA reads as TGTGCCAGTAGTATATACACAGGGCAAAATCAGCCCCAGCATTTT.

V and J are TRBV4-1 and TRBJ2-7; TRBD1 aligns across 7 bases. V dropped 0 bases and J dropped 3; count of bases not matched to a gene: 5. Germline V lookup: CDR1 MGHRA, CDR2 YSYEKL. CDR3 size: 15 residues. The CDR3 nucleotides are TGCGCCAGCAGCCAAGATACGACAGGGCTCTACGAGCAGTACTTC. Amino acid sequence: CASSQDTTGLYEQYF.